This T cell receptor beta chain was sequenced during a study of Graves' ophthalmopathy and Graves' hyperthyroidism. This clonotype occurred many times. Its antigen is undetermined. The study's findings and limits: The model's ophthalmopathy progression predictions had around 67% sensitivity and 72% to 75% specificity.

The length of the CDR3 is 15 residues. Trimming took 5 bases from V and 5 from J, leaving 18 bases between them. TCR beta CDR3 amplification used RNA transcripts. After a first-round RT-PCR with HTBI primers, a second-round multiplex PCR was run. TCRdb used MiXCR to reprocess the multiplex PCR reads, holding one entry per CDR3 protein. Of a few hundred thousand distinct CDR3 sequences in the sample, roughly 15% were seen once. This TCR came from a woman aged 18-29 years with stable Graves' hyperthyroidism. The V call is TRBV12-3 or TRBV12-4, the J call TRBJ1-1; D is unresolved. Input material: peripheral blood. CDR3 residues: CASSPTYGEGTEAFF. The CDR3 nucleotides are TGTGCCAGCAGTCCCACCTACGGGGAAGGAACTGAAGCTTTCTTT.